The 22 T cell receptor beta chains presented below share a single source sample, sequenced in a study of quantifying T cell responses using KT2 cells. The overall study: TCR alpha and beta constant-region primers primed reverse transcription of RNA.

An oligo carrying a UMI was ligated to the cDNA 3' end. First-round PCR used about 4 cycles and beta primers RC1.1 and RC1.2 covering TRBC1 and TRBC2. TCRdb re-derived calls from the UMI-ligation and nested PCR reads in MiXCR, one entry per CDR3 protein. The table has 40,000 to 50,000 distinct CDR3 sequences, approximately 15% seen once; the top ten hold around two fifths. The sample consisted of PBMCs spiked with cells of the T cell clone KT2. These receptors originate from a human donor.

The chain links TRBV6-4 to TRBJ2-1, with 13 bases lining up with TRBD2. V was pared by 4 bases and J by 6 bases, with 0 bases of the junction left unmatched. There are 14 residues in the CDR3. Germline V CDR1 and CDR2: MRHNA, SNTAGT. In DNA, the CDR3 is TGTGCCAGCAGTGGGACTAGCGGGGGCAATGAGCAGTTCTTC. Amino acids: CASSGTSGGNEQFF.

The chain combines TRBV6-1 with TRBJ2-7, with D tentatively TRBD2 (6 bases). Between the trimmed V and J ends, which lost 8 bases and 1 base, there was a span of 12 bases. Germline CDR1 and CDR2: MNHNS and SASEGT. The CDR3 has 13 residues. The CDR3 nucleotides read TGTGCCAGCCTCCGCGCGGGATCCTACGAGCAGTACTTC. Amino acids: CASLRAGSYEQYF.

This rearrangement joins TRBV6-4 to TRBJ2-3; 7 bases fit TRBD1. Trimming took 6 bases from V and 2 from J; bases not matched to a gene: 5. The CDR3 extends over 14 amino acids. In germline, CDR1 is MRHNA, CDR2 SNTAGT. The CDR3 DNA is TGTGCCAGCAGCCCGGGACAGCCCACAGATACGCAGTATTTT. It translates to CASSPGQPTDTQYF.

This clonotype was seen once. The genes are TRBV7-9 and TRBJ2-5; 8 bases match TRBD2. There are 14 residues in the CDR3. Per germline, CDR1 SEHNR and CDR2 FQNEAQ (reference sequence). V gave up 1 base and J gave up 4 bases; unmatched junction bases: 2. DNA for the CDR3: TGTGCCAGCAGCTTAGGTCGGGAGGGAGAGACCCAGTACTTC. Protein product: CASSLGREGETQYF.

The chain couples TRBV15 to TRBJ1-4; the D is unclear. Germline-derived CDR1 and CDR2 are LNHNV and YYDKDF (reference sequence). The length of the CDR3 is 15 residues. The V end was cut by 5 bases, the J end by 0 bases, with 10 bases between. The CDR3, as DNA: TGTGCCACCAGCTTAACAGATGCAACTAATGAAAAACTGTTTTTT. This sequence encodes CATSLTDATNEKLFF.

CDR3 protein: CSAGGRAYNEQFF. In DNA, the CDR3 is TGCAGCGCGGGGGGACGCGCCTACAATGAGCAGTTCTTC. The V call is TRBV29-1, the J call TRBJ2-1, with 7 bases lining up with TRBD2. CDR3 length: 13 residues. V lost 7 bases, J lost 2 bases, and 5 bases stayed unmatched. Germline lookup yields CDR1 SQVTM and CDR2 ANQGSEA.

The V and J genes are TRBV12-3 or TRBV12-4 and TRBJ1-2, with D perhaps TRBD1 (5 bases). The CDR3 extends over 15 amino acids. The germline V and J ends were trimmed by 1 base and 4 bases, with 13 bases remaining between them. This CDR3 is CASSLVGDHIYGYTF. The CDR3, as DNA: TGTGCCAGCAGTTTAGTAGGGGATCATATCTATGGCTACACCTTC.

The chain is built from TRBV2 and TRBJ1-6; D uncertain. CDR3 length: 17 amino acids. V lost 3 bases to trimming and J lost 0 bases, with 12 bases between them. Germline CDR1 reads SNHLY; CDR2 reads FYNNEI. The CDR3 spells CASSDGQLNSYNSPLHF. DNA for the CDR3: TGTGCCAGCAGTGATGGGCAGCTAAACTCCTATAATTCACCCCTCCACTTT.

J is TRBJ2-3 and V is TRBV20-1, with unresolved D. This CDR3 is 15 amino acids long. V was pared by 1 base and J by 0 bases, with 11 bases between. Per the germline V gene, CDR1 is DFQATT and CDR2 is SNEGSKA (reference sequence). CDR3: CSARVKGSSTDTQYF. The CDR3, as DNA: TGCAGTGCTAGAGTCAAGGGATCTAGCACAGATACGCAGTATTTT.

This clonotype was found a few times. The chain joins TRBV24-1 to TRBJ2-1, with a tentative D call TRBD1 (6 bases). The CDR3 is made up of 12 amino acids. Between the trimmed V and J ends, which lost 7 bases and 4 bases, there was a span of 7 bases. Germline lookup yields CDR1 KGHDR and CDR2 SFDVKD. CDR3 loop: CATRGTYNEQFF. DNA of the CDR3: TGTGCCACCAGGGGGACATACAATGAGCAGTTCTTC.

This clonotype has a handful of counts. This chain links TRBV5-5 with TRBJ1-3; D ambiguous. The CDR3 is 16 residues long. The germline V gene encodes CDR1 SGHKS and CDR2 YYEKEE (reference sequence). V lost 2 bases, J lost 1 base, and 13 bases lay in between. The CDR3 coding sequence is TGTGCCAGCAGCTTTAATCCGCTTAATTCTGGAAACACCATATATTTT. Protein: CASSFNPLNSGNTIYF.

This clonotype showed up just a few times. The chain joins TRBV14 to TRBJ2-2, with 8 bases that match TRBD1. Germline lookup yields CDR1 SGHDN and CDR2 FVKESK. V shed 4 bases, J shed 2 bases, and the junction held 3 bases outside the gene matches. This CDR3 is 15 amino acids long. The CDR3 DNA reads as TGTGCCAGCAGCCGGACAGGGTCAAACACCGGGGAGCTGTTTTTT. Translating gives CASSRTGSNTGELFF.

This clonotype was counted only a few times. The junction and the germline gene differ at one end; a read error may be behind it. The chain uses TRBV11-2 and TRBJ1-6; D not certain. The CDR3 has 11 residues. Germline V gene lookup returns CDR1 SGHAT and CDR2 FQNNGV. The CDR3 DNA reads TGTGCCAGCAGCTTGGGTCAGACAAGGAGCTTT. Residues: CASSLGQTRSF. Filled out from reference TRBV11-2 and TRBJ1-6, the complete variable domain reads EAGVAQSPRYKIIEKRQSVAFWCNPISGHATLYWYQQILGQGPKLLIQFQNNGVVDDSQLPKDRFSAERLKGVDSTLKIQPAKLEDSAVYLCASSLGQTRSFGNGTRLTVT.

This clonotype was picked up a small number of times. The rearrangement uses TRBV7-3 and TRBJ2-1, with 7 positions matching TRBD1. Germline-derived CDR1 and CDR2 are SGHTA and FQGTGA. This CDR3 has 14 amino acids. V shed 4 bases, J shed 4 bases, and the junction held 4 bases outside the gene matches. The CDR3 nucleotides read TGTGCCAGCAGCTCTCCGGGACAGTACAATGAGCAGTTCTTC. Its translation: CASSSPGQYNEQFF.

The V gene is TRBV5-1, the J gene TRBJ2-1; 10 positions match TRBD2. V was clipped by 0 bases and J by 5 bases; unmatched bases: 8. Germline CDR1 SGHRS, CDR2 YFSETQ. CDR3 size: 17 residues. CDR3 sequence: CASSLGWLAGANNEQFF. CDR3 nucleotides: TGCGCCAGCAGCTTGGGTTGGCTAGCGGGAGCCAACAATGAGCAGTTCTTC.

This clonotype was seen many times. The chain recombines TRBV27 with TRBJ2-5; a weak D match, TRBD2 (5 bases). Germline CDR1 and CDR2: MNHEY and SMNVEV (reference sequence). The CDR3 runs 14 residues. The V gene lost 6 bases and the J gene lost 4 bases, with 15 bases spanning the gap. This CDR3 reads CASRLEGSGETQYF. CDR3 nucleotides: TGTGCCAGCAGGTTAGAGGGATCGGGAGAGACCCAGTACTTC.

This clonotype came up a few times. The rearrangement joins TRBV24-1 to TRBJ1-5; D uncertain. CDR1 and CDR2 (germline): KGHDR, SFDVKD. CDR3 length: 12 amino acids. V was shortened by 9 bases and J by 2 bases, with 7 bases between the two germline ends. CDR3 sequence: CATQRGNQPQHF. CDR3 sequence (DNA): TGTGCCACCCAGAGAGGCAATCAGCCCCAGCATTTT.

This clonotype turned up a few times. The CDR3 DNA sequence: TGTGCCATCAGTGAGTCGCTAGCGGGGGTCGTGTCAGATACGCAGTATTTT. Its protein product is CAISESLAGVVSDTQYF. The chain links TRBV10-3 to TRBJ2-3; 10 bases are a match to TRBD2. The V and J ends lost 0 bases and 4 bases, in that order; junction bases with no gene match: 7. There are 17 residues in the CDR3. Germline CDR1 ENHRY, CDR2 SYGVKD.

This clonotype showed up just a few times. V gene TRBV10-3 combines with J gene TRBJ1-5; D gene ambiguous. V lost 5 bases and J 0 bases, leaving 17 bases between the germline ends. Germline-derived CDR1 and CDR2 are ENHRY and SYGVKD. The CDR3 length is 17 residues. The CDR3 coding sequence is TGTGCCATCAGTCCAACCGAGGTGTTACATAGCAATCAGCCCCAGCATTTT. Amino acid sequence: CAISPTEVLHSNQPQHF.

The chain employs TRBV12-3 or TRBV12-4 and TRBJ1-5; D may be TRBD1 (6 bases). This CDR3 region has 14 residues. V was clipped by 3 bases and J by 6 bases, with 12 bases between them. CDR3 in amino acids: CASSLSTGFQPQHF. In nucleotides, the CDR3 is TGTGCCAGCAGTTTGTCTACAGGGTTTCAGCCCCAGCATTTT.

The genes are TRBV7-2 and TRBJ1-2; perhaps TRBD1 as D (5 bases). CDR3 length: 13 amino acids. Germline CDR1 SGHTA, CDR2 FQGNSA. The V and J ends lost 5 bases and 8 bases respectively, with 15 bases between them. The CDR3 here is CASSPARGWGYTF. In DNA, the CDR3 is TGTGCCAGCAGCCCCGCGAGGGGCTGGGGCTACACCTTC.

This chain joins TRBV30 and TRBJ1-1, with a tentative D call TRBD1 (6 bases). This CDR3 has 13 amino acids. V was clipped by 7 bases and J by 1 base, with 13 bases between them. Germline V gene lookup returns CDR1 GTSNPN and CDR2 SVGIG (reference sequence). Here the CDR3 DNA reads TGTGCCTATGGACAGCTGACGAACACTGAAGCTTTCTTT. Residues: CAYGQLTNTEAFF.